This entry describes one T cell receptor (beta chain). Repertoires were generated with immunoSEQ multiplex PCR, while TCRdb's copy carries only in-frame clones and drops some. This table has approximately 470,000 clones, roughly 88% appearing once. The data originate from a study of blood T cell repertoires in COVID-19. Study-wide background: T cells, B-cell-depleted T cells, or PBMCs provided the cDNA or gDNA that served as material.

This TCR came from a human donor in a cohort sampled during active COVID-19. Sequenced input: peripheral blood.

The CDR3 is CATTRTSGGNEQFF. CDR3 DNA: TGTGCCACCACCCGGACTAGCGGGGGAAATGAGCAGTTCTTC. The V and J genes are TRBV15 and TRBJ2-1; 13 bases line up with TRBD2. V gave up 7 bases and J gave up 7 bases; unmatched junction bases: 4. CDR3 size: 14 residues. Germline V gives CDR1 LNHNV, CDR2 YYDKDF (reference sequence).